Listed here are 15 T cell receptor beta chains from one sample, sequenced in a study of CD8 T cells in ankylosing spondylitis. TCRdb independently ran MiXCR on the 5' RACE reads; one entry per CDR3 protein. The sample comprises 210,000 or so distinct CDR3 sequences, 7.5% to 9.5% of which are singletons, and 4% to 5% rests with the top ten. Specimen: blood, either unsorted or a sorted T cell fraction (not recorded which). These receptors were collected from a female donor with ankylosing spondylitis or in good health (not recorded which).

This clonotype was observed at least ten times. The chain has TRBV29-1 and TRBJ1-2, with D possibly matching TRBD1 (5 bases). The V gene lost 2 bases and the J gene lost 7 bases, with 8 bases spanning the gap. Germline CDR1 reads SQVTM; CDR2 reads ANQGSEA. The length of the CDR3 is 11 residues. The CDR3 bases are TGCAGCGTTGAACAGGGAGGTGGCTACACCTTC. Protein product: CSVEQGGGYTF.

This clonotype appeared many times. The chain is built from TRBV20-1 and TRBJ2-7; 9 bases line up with TRBD2. The V gene end was trimmed by 4 bases and the J gene end by 4 bases; junction bases not matched to a gene: 8. Germline V CDR1 and CDR2: DFQATT, SNEGSKA (reference sequence). The CDR3 has 14 residues. CDR3 loop: CSATSGTSSYEQYF. DNA of the CDR3: TGCAGTGCTACTAGTGGGACTAGCAGTTACGAGCAGTACTTC.

The table lists this clonotype with a few counts. This chain connects TRBV27 to TRBJ1-1; maybe TRBD1 (6 bases). V shed 2 bases and J shed 4 bases, with 14 bases lying between them. CDR3 size: 15 residues. Looked up from germline, CDR1 is MNHEY and CDR2 is SMNVEV (reference sequence). In nucleotides, the CDR3 is TGTGCCAGCAGTTTACGTGGGGGGCGTACCACTGAAGCTTTCTTT. Translating gives CASSLRGGRTTEAFF.

This clonotype was seen a few times. This chain joins TRBV7-2 and TRBJ2-1, with a possible D match to TRBD1 (5 bases). This CDR3 has 14 amino acids. Germline V gives CDR1 SGHTA, CDR2 FQGNSA. Trimming left V 2 bases short and J 5 bases short, with 10 bases between. The CDR3 loop is CASSLRTIHNEQFF. As DNA, the CDR3 is TGTGCCAGCAGCTTAAGGACAATTCACAATGAGCAGTTCTTC.

This clonotype has a count of ten or more. The CDR3: CASSSFVAGELFF. The CDR3, as DNA: TGTGCCAGCAGTTCCTTCGTCGCCGGGGAGCTGTTTTTT. The chain employs TRBV12-3 or TRBV12-4 and TRBJ2-2; D is ambiguous. This CDR3 spans 13 amino acids. Trimming shortened V by 4 bases and J by 6 bases, and 9 bases separated the two germline ends.

The rearrangement joins TRBV5-1 to TRBJ2-5, with unresolved D. Between the trimmed V and J ends, which lost 4 bases and 2 bases, there was a span of 9 bases. Germline V gene lookup returns CDR1 SGHRS and CDR2 YFSETQ. This CDR3 region has 13 residues. As DNA, the CDR3 is TGCGCCAGCAGCCTCAACGGTCAAGAGACCCAGTACTTC. Amino acid sequence: CASSLNGQETQYF.

At least ten counts were recorded for this clonotype. The chain is built from TRBV20-1 and TRBJ2-4; 8 bases align to TRBD2. V trimming: 4 bases; J trimming: 0 bases; junction bases outside the gene matches: 5. From germline, CDR1 is DFQATT and CDR2 SNEGSKA (reference sequence). The CDR3 has 15 residues. The CDR3, as DNA: TGCAGTGCTACAAATAGCGGGATAGCCAAAAACATTCAGTACTTC. Its translation: CSATNSGIAKNIQYF.

V and J are TRBV10-3 and TRBJ1-1; TRBD1 aligns across 9 bases. The V gene's germline CDR1 is ENHRY and CDR2 SYGVKD. The CDR3 contains 16 residues. Trimming took 6 bases from V and 7 from J; bases not matched to a gene: 15. CDR3 sequence: CAIRRGTGPGQGEAFF. The CDR3 region has the DNA TGTGCCATCAGAAGGGGGACAGGGCCGGGCCAGGGTGAAGCTTTCTTT.

There are a few counts of this clonotype. The chain joins TRBV7-2 to TRBJ1-5; D is unresolved. Germline V gene sequence: CDR1 SGHTA, CDR2 FQGNSA. Trimming cost V 5 bases and J 2 bases, with 7 bases left between them. The CDR3 length is 13 residues. CDR3 DNA sequence: TGTGCCAGCAGCGTGGTGGGCAATCAGCCCCAGCATTTT. Translated, it gives CASSVVGNQPQHF.

V usage is TRBV6-1 and J usage is TRBJ2-3; 9 positions match TRBD2. J gave up 4 bases and V 2 bases, and 13 bases lay outside the gene matches. The germline CDR1 and CDR2 sequences are MNHNS and SASEGT. This CDR3 contains 18 residues. As DNA, the CDR3 is TGTGCCAGCAGTGAACGTCCGCGGACTAGCGTCGCCGCAGATACGCAGTATTTT. It is translated as CASSERPRTSVAADTQYF.

This clonotype was seen at least ten times. J is TRBJ2-7 and V is TRBV20-1, with D possibly TRBD1 on 6 matching bases. The V end lost 6 bases, the J end lost 5 bases, and 11 bases lay between the germline ends. The CDR3 has 11 residues. Germline V gene data show CDR1 as DFQATT and CDR2 as SNEGSKA (reference sequence). The CDR3 here is CSADSPHEQYF. As DNA, the CDR3 is TGCAGTGCGGACAGCCCCCACGAGCAGTACTTC.

This clonotype was detected many times. The CDR3, as DNA: TGTGCCAGCAGCCCCGGGACTAGCGGGGGGGGTGAGCAGTTCTTC. Translated: CASSPGTSGGGEQFF. J is TRBJ2-1 and V is TRBV6-1, with 16 bases that match TRBD2. The CDR3 runs to 15 residues. With V trimmed by 6 bases and J by 9 bases, 5 bases remained unmatched. Germline V gene lookup returns CDR1 MNHNS and CDR2 SASEGT.

The table lists this clonotype with many counts. The chain carries TRBV6-5 and TRBJ2-7; D unclear. This CDR3 has 13 amino acids. The ends were cut back, 1 base at V and 4 bases at J, with 8 bases in the middle. Looked up from germline, CDR1 is MNHEY and CDR2 is SVGAGI. The CDR3 region has the DNA TGTGCCAGCAGTTACTTGCCTGAATACGAGCAGTACTTC. Protein sequence: CASSYLPEYEQYF.

The rearrangement links TRBV7-2 to TRBJ1-2; D perhaps matches TRBD1 (5 bases). CDR3 length: 14 amino acids. Germline V gene lookup returns CDR1 SGHTA and CDR2 FQGNSA. V shed 5 bases and J shed 3 bases, with 13 bases lying between them. CDR3 bases: TGTACCAGCAGCGCCGGGGGAGGGGACTATGGCTACACCTTC. Translating gives CTSSAGGGDYGYTF.

This clonotype has at least ten counts. This chain joins TRBV24-1 and TRBJ2-1, with a tentative D call TRBD2 (5 bases). The germline CDR1 and CDR2 sequences are KGHDR and SFDVKD. This CDR3 has 12 amino acids. V was cut by 7 bases and J by 4 bases, with 7 bases left in between. CDR3 in DNA: TGTGCCACCAGGGACTCATACAATGAGCAGTTCTTC. Its protein is CATRDSYNEQFF.